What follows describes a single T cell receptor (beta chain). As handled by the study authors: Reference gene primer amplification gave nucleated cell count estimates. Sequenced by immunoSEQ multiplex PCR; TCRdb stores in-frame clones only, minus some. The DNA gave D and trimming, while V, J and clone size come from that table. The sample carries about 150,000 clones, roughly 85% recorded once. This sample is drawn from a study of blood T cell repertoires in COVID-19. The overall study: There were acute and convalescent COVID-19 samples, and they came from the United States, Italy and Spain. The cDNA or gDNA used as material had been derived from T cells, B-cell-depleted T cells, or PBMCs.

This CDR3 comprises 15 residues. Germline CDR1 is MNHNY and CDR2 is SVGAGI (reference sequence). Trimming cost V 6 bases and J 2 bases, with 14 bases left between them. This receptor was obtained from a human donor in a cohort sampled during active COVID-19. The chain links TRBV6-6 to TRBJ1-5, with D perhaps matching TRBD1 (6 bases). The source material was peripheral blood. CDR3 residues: CASRNQGIGNQPQHF. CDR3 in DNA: TGTGCCAGCAGAAATCAGGGGATTGGCAATCAGCCCCAGCATTTT.